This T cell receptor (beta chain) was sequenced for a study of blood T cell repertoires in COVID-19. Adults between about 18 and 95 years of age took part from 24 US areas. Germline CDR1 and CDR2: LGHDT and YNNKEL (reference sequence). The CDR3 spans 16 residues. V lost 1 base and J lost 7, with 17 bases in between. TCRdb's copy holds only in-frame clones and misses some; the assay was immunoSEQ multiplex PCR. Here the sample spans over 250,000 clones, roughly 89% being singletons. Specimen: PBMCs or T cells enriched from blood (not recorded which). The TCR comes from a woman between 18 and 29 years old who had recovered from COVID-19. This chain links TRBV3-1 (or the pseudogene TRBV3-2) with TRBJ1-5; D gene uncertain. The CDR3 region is CASSQGTAGVGQPQHF. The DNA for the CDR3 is TGTGCCAGCAGCCAAGGGACGGCCGGGGTGGGACAGCCCCAGCATTTT.